These 15 T cell receptor beta chains share one sample of origin, sequenced in a study of human T cells and chemical hapten exposure. Regarding time point: patch test 2, 6 weeks after DPC sensitization. As for treatment: therapeutic diphenylcyclopropenone sensitization with weekly scalp DPC. From the RACE reads, TCRdb called clonotypes with MiXCR, one entry per CDR3 protein. Altogether tens of thousands of distinct CDR3 sequences are present, about 9.9% being singletons, with the ten largest covering over 1.5%. The sample in question was whole blood, obtained in connection with sensitization to the hapten diphenylcyclopropenone (DPC). The source of these receptors is a woman in her forties or fifties with alopecia areata. Some clones in this sample may be carry-over from other donors' samples.

This clonotype was seen many times. This chain links TRBV10-2 with TRBJ2-1; 9 bases are a match to TRBD1. V lost 4 bases to trimming and J lost 5 bases; unmatched junction nucleotides: 12. Germline loops: CDR1 WSHSY, CDR2 SAAADI. The CDR3 sequence is 17 residues long. DNA of the CDR3: TGCGCCAGCAGTGGGGTGTCGGGACAGGGCCCCAACAATGAGCAGTTCTTC. Its translation is CASSGVSGQGPNNEQFF.

This clonotype was found many times. The J gene is TRBJ1-5, the V gene TRBV28; D not certain. The V end lost 8 bases, the J end lost 0 bases, and 8 bases lay between the germline ends. This CDR3 contains 13 residues. CDR1 is MDHEN and CDR2 is SYDVKM in the germline V gene. CDR3 in amino acids: CASRGNSNQPQHF. The CDR3 DNA is TGTGCCAGCCGGGGAAATAGCAATCAGCCCCAGCATTTT.

This clonotype was counted many times. The rearrangement uses TRBV28 and TRBJ1-1; no reliable D call. Germline V lookup: CDR1 MDHEN, CDR2 SYDVKM. The CDR3 is 12 residues long. Trimming removed 3 bases from V and 6 bases from J, with 8 bases in between. The CDR3 nucleotides read TGTGCCAGCAGTTTGGGCAGGTCTGAAGCTTTCTTT. Translation gives CASSLGRSEAFF.

This clonotype has just a few counts. The rearrangement links TRBV12-3 or TRBV12-4 to TRBJ1-4; 10 nucleotides line up with TRBD1. The CDR3 totals 16 residues. V lost 3 bases, J lost 8 bases, and 9 bases stayed unmatched. The CDR3 nucleotides read TGTGCCAGCAGTTTGTCTTTGGGACAGGGGAACGAAAAACTGTTTTTT. It codes for CASSLSLGQGNEKLFF.

This rearrangement joins TRBV5-1 to TRBJ2-5; TRBD2 matches at 8 bases. The CDR3 is made up of 14 amino acids. Per germline, CDR1 SGHRS and CDR2 YFSETQ. V lost 3 bases and J lost 1; bases outside the gene matches: 2. In DNA, the CDR3 is TGCGCCAGCAGCTGGGGACTAGTCCAAGAGACCCAGTACTTC. As protein: CASSWGLVQETQYF.

This clonotype was seen only a few times. The V and J genes are TRBV3-1 and TRBJ1-3; D perhaps matches TRBD1 (6 bases). This CDR3 has 13 amino acids. With 4 bases removed from V and 4 bases from J, the gap between germline ends came to 8 bases. The germline CDR1 and CDR2 sequences are LGHDT and YNNKEL (reference sequence). CDR3 sequence: CASSPTGGNTIYF. In DNA form, the CDR3 reads TGTGCCAGCAGCCCGACAGGCGGAAACACCATATATTTT.

The chain joins TRBV20-1 to TRBJ2-3; 7 bases align to TRBD2. The CDR3 loop spans 15 amino acids. V shed 3 bases, J shed 4 bases, and the junction held 10 bases outside the gene matches. Germline assignment: CDR1 DFQATT and CDR2 SNEGSKA (reference sequence). The CDR3 DNA reads as TGCAGTGCTAGGGACTTAGTGGGGGGGGCAGATACGCAGTATTTT. Translated, it gives CSARDLVGGADTQYF.

The sample holds many counts of this clonotype. V is TRBV28 and J is TRBJ2-7; 8 positions match TRBD1. V lost 3 bases to trimming and J lost 6 bases; unmatched junction nucleotides: 4. The CDR3 has 13 amino acids. Germline CDR1 and CDR2: MDHEN and SYDVKM. CDR3 sequence reads: CASSLGQVPEQYF. CDR3 sequence (DNA): TGTGCCAGCAGTTTGGGACAGGTTCCCGAGCAGTACTTC.

V is TRBV28 and J is TRBJ1-1; 7 positions match TRBD1. The CDR3 contains 12 residues. V shed 0 bases and J 11 bases; nucleotides not matched to a gene: 3. Per germline, CDR1 MDHEN and CDR2 SYDVKM. CDR3 nucleotides: TGTGCCAGCAGTTTATGGCGACAGGGTGCTTTCTTT. This gives the protein CASSLWRQGAFF.

The J gene is TRBJ1-6, the V gene TRBV18, with D hard to call. In germline, CDR1 is KGHSH, CDR2 LQKENI. V was clipped by 2 bases and J by 7 bases, with 9 bases between them. The CDR3 is made up of 14 amino acids. In DNA form, the CDR3 reads TGTGCCAGCTCACCAAGTCAGGTGAATTCACCCCTCCACTTT. Protein sequence: CASSPSQVNSPLHF.

This clonotype was picked up many times. The chain uses TRBV28 and TRBJ2-1, with D uncertain. Per the germline V gene, CDR1 is MDHEN and CDR2 is SYDVKM. V lost 3 bases and J lost 3, with 15 bases in between. CDR3 length: 16 amino acids. The CDR3 DNA is TGTGCCAGCAGTTTCGAGAAGGAAAGGGACTACAATGAGCAGTTCTTC. Translation gives CASSFEKERDYNEQFF. The whole variable domain, filled in from reference TRBV28 and TRBJ2-1, reads DVKVTQSSRYLVKRTGEKVFLECVQDMDHENMFWYRQDPGLGLRLIYFSYDVKMKEKGDIPEGYSVSREKKERFSLILESASTNQTSMYLCASSFEKERDYNEQFFGPGTRLTVL.

Concerning this clonotype: One end of the junction varies from germline; a read error may be responsible. V and J are TRBV28 and TRBJ1-5, with 7 positions matching TRBD1. This CDR3 region has 11 residues. Germline V gives CDR1 MDHEN, CDR2 SYDVKM. The CDR3 spells CASTRTGHFVF. CDR3 coding DNA: TGTGCCAGCACCCGGACAGGACATTTCGTCTTT.

The rearrangement uses TRBV11-2 and TRBJ2-7, with TRBD2 matching over 9 bases. This CDR3 spans 16 amino acids. V was pared by 0 bases and J by 2 bases, with 5 bases of the junction left unmatched. Germline V gene sequence: CDR1 SGHAT, CDR2 FQNNGV. This CDR3 is CASSLESSSGAYEQYF. For the CDR3, the DNA is TGTGCCAGCAGCTTAGAATCTTCTAGCGGGGCCTACGAGCAGTACTTC. The whole variable domain, filled in from reference TRBV11-2 and TRBJ2-7, reads EAGVAQSPRYKIIEKRQSVAFWCNPISGHATLYWYQQILGQGPKLLIQFQNNGVVDDSQLPKDRFSAERLKGVDSTLKIQPAKLEDSAVYLCASSLESSSGAYEQYFGPGTRLTVT.

The chain has TRBV29-1 and TRBJ2-5; 9 bases line up with TRBD2. V was clipped by 5 bases and J by 4 bases; unmatched bases: 11. CDR3 length equals 15 residues. Germline CDR1 is SQVTM and CDR2 is ANQGSEA. The CDR3 sequence is CSVQAGGTVVETQYF. The CDR3 nucleotides are TGCAGCGTTCAAGCGGGGGGAACGGTGGTAGAGACCCAGTACTTC.

This clonotype was counted between two and nine times. This chain connects TRBV6-5 to TRBJ1-6; no definite D call. Trimming shortened V by 2 bases and J by 13 bases, and 15 bases separated the two germline ends. Germline CDR1 and CDR2: MNHEY and SVGAGI. The CDR3 is 14 amino acids. The CDR3, as DNA: TGTGCCAGCAGTTACGATGGTCTCAACAGCCCCCTCCACTTT. It specifies CASSYDGLNSPLHF.